This T cell receptor (beta chain) was sequenced for a study of blood T cell repertoires in COVID-19. This clone has just a few counts. Germline-derived CDR1 and CDR2 are SNHLY and FYNNEI. This CDR3 spans 14 amino acids. The V gene lost 6 bases and the J gene lost 17 bases, with 23 bases spanning the gap. The protocol was immunoSEQ multiplex PCR, while the TCRdb copy is restricted to in-frame clones and leaves out a portion. The table shows more than 110,000 clones, with around four fifths occurring only once. The chain combines TRBV2 with TRBJ1-6; possible D gene TRBD1, 5 bases. Sequenced material: peripheral blood. The clonotype comes from a woman over 75 with acute or convalescent COVID-19. As DNA, the CDR3 is TGTGCCAGCAGGGTATCTTCACCGGGACTTCGCGTCCACTTT. As protein: CASRVSSPGLRVHF. Full variable domain (remainder filled in from reference TRBV2 and TRBJ1-6): EPEVTQTPSHQVTQMGQEVILRCVPISNHLYFYWYRQILGQKVEFLVSFYNNEISEKSEIFDDQFSVERPDGSNFTLKIRSTKLEDSAMYFCASRVSSPGLRVHFGNGTRLTVT.